Here is one T cell receptor beta chain with its context. Antigen specificity is unknown. Treatment here: oral pan-JAK inhibitor, 5-10 mg twice daily. Specimens obtained from alopecia areata patients comprised lesional scalp punch biopsies and peripheral blood. CDR1 and CDR2 from the germline V gene are LGHNA and YSLEER. Trimming took 1 base from V and 6 from J, leaving 7 bases between them. CDR3 length: 14 residues. RNA extraction was followed by reverse transcription into cDNA, which acted as the sequencing template. TCRdb's table, derived via immunoSEQ multiplex PCR, lists solely in-frame clones and lacks some. The sample shows some 120,000 clones, roughly 55% of them seen only once. The data derive from a study of CD8+ T cells in alopecia areata. General study points: Whether baseline CD8+ expansion is linked to response remains uncertain, given a single nonresponder.

The material sequenced was CD8+ T cells sorted from blood, taken at week 24, from a patient treated with tofacitinib. This clonotype originated in a human donor with alopecia areata. This chain links TRBV4-3 with TRBJ1-6; perhaps TRBD1 as D (5 bases). The DNA for the CDR3 is TGCGCCAGCAGCCAAGCCGACAGTAATTCACCCCTCCACTTT. This translates into CASSQADSNSPLHF.